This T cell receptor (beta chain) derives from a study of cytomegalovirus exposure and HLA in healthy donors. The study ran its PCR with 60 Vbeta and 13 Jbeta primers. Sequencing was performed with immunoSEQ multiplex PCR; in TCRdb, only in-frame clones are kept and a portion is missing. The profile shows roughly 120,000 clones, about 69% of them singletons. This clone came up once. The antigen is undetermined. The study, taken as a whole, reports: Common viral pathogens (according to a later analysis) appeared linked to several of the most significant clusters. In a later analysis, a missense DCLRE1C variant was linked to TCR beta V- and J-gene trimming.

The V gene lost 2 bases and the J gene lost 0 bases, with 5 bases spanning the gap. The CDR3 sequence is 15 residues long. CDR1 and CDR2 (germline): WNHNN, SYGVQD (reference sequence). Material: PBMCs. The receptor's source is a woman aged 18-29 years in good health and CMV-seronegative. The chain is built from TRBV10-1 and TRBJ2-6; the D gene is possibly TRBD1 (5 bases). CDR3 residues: CASSEGASGANVLTF. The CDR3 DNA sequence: TGCGCCAGCAGTGAGGGGGCCTCTGGGGCCAACGTCCTGACTTTC.